The clone carrying this TCR beta chain was counted at least ten times. Its specificity is unknown. The data were obtained in a study of PD-1 blockade in mismatch repair-deficient tumors. Across the whole study: Patients had 12 to 13 mismatch repair-deficient cancer types and were previously treated and progressing.

All patients were mismatch repair deficient, assessed by either PCR or immunohistochemistry. TCRs were sequenced from a few patients responding to pembrolizumab. Libraries were prepared by immunoSEQ multiplex PCR; TCRdb keeps only in-frame clonotypes and omits some of them. This sample has around 62,000 clones; around four fifths occur once, and the top ten carry over 4.5%. Study-wide points: Tumor-resident clones, often undetectable pretreatment in blood, expanded then contracted after pembrolizumab.

The CDR3 spans 16 residues. This specimen was peripheral blood, taken 2 weeks after starting pembrolizumab. The TCR comes from an adult with mismatch repair-deficient cancer. This rearrangement joins TRBV21-1 to TRBJ1-1; TRBD1, as called in the table, went unchecked against the DNA. TRBV21-1 has pseudogene status. The CDR3 region is CASSTPGDRGDTEAFF. The CDR3 DNA follows: TGTGCCAGCAGCACCCCCGGGGACAGGGGAGACACTGAAGCTTTCTTT.